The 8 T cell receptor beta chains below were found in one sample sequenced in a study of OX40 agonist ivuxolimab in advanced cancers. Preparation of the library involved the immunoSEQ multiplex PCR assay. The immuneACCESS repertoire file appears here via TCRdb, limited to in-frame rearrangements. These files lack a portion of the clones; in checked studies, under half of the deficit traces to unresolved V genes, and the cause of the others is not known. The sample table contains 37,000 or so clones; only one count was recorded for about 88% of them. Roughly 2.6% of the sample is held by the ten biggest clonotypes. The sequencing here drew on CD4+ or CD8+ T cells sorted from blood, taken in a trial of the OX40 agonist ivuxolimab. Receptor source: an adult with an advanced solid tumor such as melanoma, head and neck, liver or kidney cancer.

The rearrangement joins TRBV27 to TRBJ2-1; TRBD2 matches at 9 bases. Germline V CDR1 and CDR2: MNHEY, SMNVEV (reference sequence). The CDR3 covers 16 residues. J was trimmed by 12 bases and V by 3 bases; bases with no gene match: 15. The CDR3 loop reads CASSLSGTSLNWGQFF. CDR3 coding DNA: TGTGCCAGCAGTTTGTCCGGGACTAGCCTAAATTGGGGGCAGTTCTTC.

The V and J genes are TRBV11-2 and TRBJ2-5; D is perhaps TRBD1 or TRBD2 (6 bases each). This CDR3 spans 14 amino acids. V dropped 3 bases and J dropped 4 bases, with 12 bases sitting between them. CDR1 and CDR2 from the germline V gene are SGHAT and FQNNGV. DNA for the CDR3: TGTGCCAGCAGCTTGTCGAGGGGGGTAGAGACCCAGTACTTC. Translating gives CASSLSRGVETQYF.

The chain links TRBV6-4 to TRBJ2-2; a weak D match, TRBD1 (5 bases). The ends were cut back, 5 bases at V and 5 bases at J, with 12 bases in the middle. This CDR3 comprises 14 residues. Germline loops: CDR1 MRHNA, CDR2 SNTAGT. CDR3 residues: CASSKEQATGELFF. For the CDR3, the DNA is TGTGCCAGCAGTAAAGAACAGGCTACCGGGGAGCTGTTTTTT.

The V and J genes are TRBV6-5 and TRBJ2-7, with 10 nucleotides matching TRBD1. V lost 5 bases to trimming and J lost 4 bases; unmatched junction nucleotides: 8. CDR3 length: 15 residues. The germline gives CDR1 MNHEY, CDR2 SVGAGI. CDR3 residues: CASSIDRGLRYEQYF. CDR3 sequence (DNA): TGTGCCAGCAGTATCGACAGGGGGCTTCGGTACGAGCAGTACTTC.

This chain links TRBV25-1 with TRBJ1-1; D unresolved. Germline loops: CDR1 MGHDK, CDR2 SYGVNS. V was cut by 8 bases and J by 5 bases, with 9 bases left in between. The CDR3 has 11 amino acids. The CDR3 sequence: CASLPKTEAFF. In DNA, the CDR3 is TGTGCCAGCCTGCCGAAGACTGAAGCTTTCTTT.

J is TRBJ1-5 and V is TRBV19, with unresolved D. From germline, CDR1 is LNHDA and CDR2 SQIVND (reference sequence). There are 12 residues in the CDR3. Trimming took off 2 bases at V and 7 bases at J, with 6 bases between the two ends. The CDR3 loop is CASSIFVQPQHF. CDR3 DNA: TGTGCCAGTAGTATATTCGTGCAGCCCCAGCATTTT.

The CDR3 DNA reads as TGCGCCAGCAGTCAAGGTGGGAACACTGAAGCTTTCTTT. This encodes CASSQGGNTEAFF. The chain carries TRBV23-1 and TRBJ1-1; D is unresolved. TRBV23-1 is sorted into the ORF group, with uncertain function. The CDR3 has 13 residues. Trimming stripped 2 bases from V and 1 base from J, with 5 bases between.

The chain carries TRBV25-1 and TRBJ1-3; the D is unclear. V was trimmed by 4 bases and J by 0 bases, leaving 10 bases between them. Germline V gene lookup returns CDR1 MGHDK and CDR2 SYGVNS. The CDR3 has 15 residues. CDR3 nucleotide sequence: TGTGCCAGCAGTGCAGGTGCAAACTCTGGAAACACCATATATTTT. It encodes CASSAGANSGNTIYF.